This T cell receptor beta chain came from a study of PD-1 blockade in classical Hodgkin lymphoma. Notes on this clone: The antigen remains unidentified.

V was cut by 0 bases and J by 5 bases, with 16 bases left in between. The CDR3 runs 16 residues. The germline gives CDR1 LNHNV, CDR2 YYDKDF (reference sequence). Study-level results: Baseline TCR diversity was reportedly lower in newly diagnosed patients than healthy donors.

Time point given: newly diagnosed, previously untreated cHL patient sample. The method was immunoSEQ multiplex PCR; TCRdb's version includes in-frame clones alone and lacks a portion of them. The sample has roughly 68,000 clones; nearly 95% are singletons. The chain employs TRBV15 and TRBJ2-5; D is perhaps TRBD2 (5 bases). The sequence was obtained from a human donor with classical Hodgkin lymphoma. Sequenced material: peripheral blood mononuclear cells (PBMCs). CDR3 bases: TGTGCCACCAGCAGAGATAAGACGGTGGGAGACGAGACCCAGTACTTC. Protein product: CATSRDKTVGDETQYF.